Listed below are T cell receptor beta chains from one sample, sequenced in a study of T-cell reconstitution after alpha-beta-depleted transplantation in children. TCRdb processed the PCR reads anew with MiXCR; each CDR3 protein has one entry. The sample holds about 350,000 distinct CDR3 sequences, about an eighth seen once. The sequencing used PBMCs, collected from the stem cell graft. The receptors were sampled from a human donor who donated a stem cell graft to a child with Fanconi anemia. Both conserved end residues are part of each CDR3. Fields, in order: J gene, clone size, D gene, V gene, CDR3 protein, CDR3 DNA. The D gene is left open where the match is weak. A row's size may be missing; if present it is once, few, many or a size class.

J: TRBJ2-2
size: few
D: TRBD2
V: TRBV4-1
CDR3: CASSVPLAGVNTGELFF
DNA: TGCGCCAGCAGCGTCCCGCTAGCGGGGGTTAACACCGGGGAGCTGTTTTTT

J: TRBJ1-1
size: many
D: TRBD1
V: TRBV30
CDR3: CAWSDGTVKKAFF
DNA: TGTGCCTGGAGTGATGGGACAGTAAAAAAAGCTTTCTTT

J: TRBJ2-1
size: -
D: -
V: TRBV5-1
CDR3: CASSQLGIYNNEQFF
DNA: TGCGCCAGCAGCCAGCTAGGGATCTACAACAATGAGCAGTTCTTC

J: TRBJ1-2
size: -
D: -
V: TRBV29-1
CDR3: CSVVKGPERGYGYTF
DNA: TGCAGCGTTGTTAAGGGCCCGGAAAGGGGCTATGGCTACACCTTC

J: TRBJ2-3
size: many
D: -
V: TRBV20-1
CDR3: CSARDATYTDTQYF
DNA: TGCAGTGCTAGAGATGCGACTTACACAGATACGCAGTATTTT

J: TRBJ2-3
size: -
D: TRBD2
V: TRBV5-6
CDR3: CASSPRGTSISWQYF
DNA: TGTGCCAGCAGCCCCCGGGGGACTAGTATCAGTTGGCAGTATTTT

J: TRBJ1-6
size: -
D: TRBD1
V: TRBV12-3/TRBV12-4
CDR3: CASRDRDAPLHF
DNA: TGTGCCAGCAGGGACAGGGACGCACCCCTCCACTTT

J: TRBJ2-1
size: many
D: TRBD1
V: TRBV4-3
CDR3: CASSQHLQGAGDEQFF
DNA: TGCGCCAGCAGCCAACATCTCCAGGGGGCAGGGGATGAGCAGTTCTTC

J: TRBJ1-5
size: many
D: TRBD1
V: TRBV20-1
CDR3: CSALQGGAGNQPQHF
DNA: TGCAGTGCACTCCAAGGGGGCGCAGGCAATCAGCCCCAGCATTTT

J: TRBJ2-3
size: many
D: TRBD2
V: TRBV28
CDR3: CASSLTPSGGTDTQYF
DNA: TGTGCCAGCAGTTTAACCCCCAGCGGGGGCACAGATACGCAGTATTTT

J: TRBJ1-1
size: -
D: -
V: TRBV2
CDR3: CASSGILNTEAFF
DNA: TGTGCCAGCTCGGGAATCCTGAACACTGAAGCTTTCTTT

J: TRBJ2-7
size: many
D: -
V: TRBV5-6
CDR3: CASSLPPPGYEQYF
DNA: TGTGCCAGCAGCTTGCCCCCCCCCGGGTACGAGCAGTACTTC

J: TRBJ2-6
size: few
D: TRBD2
V: TRBV2
CDR3: CASSPPGGSGANVLTF
DNA: TGTGCCAGCAGCCCACCCGGGGGGTCTGGGGCCAACGTCCTGACTTTC

J: TRBJ1-4
size: -
D: -
V: TRBV18
CDR3: CASSPTTVGDPLEAEKLFF
DNA: TGTGCCAGCTCACCAACGACAGTTGGAGATCCCTTGGAAGCTGAAAAACTGTTTTTT

J: TRBJ1-6
size: -
D: -
V: TRBV11-2
CDR3: CASSPRDFTPLHF
DNA: TGTGCCAGCAGCCCTCGGGACTTTACACCCCTCCACTTT

J: TRBJ1-5
size: -
D: TRBD1
V: TRBV12-3/TRBV12-4
CDR3: CASSRDRAGVQPQHF
DNA: TGTGCCAGCAGTCGGGACAGGGCGGGCGTTCAGCCCCAGCATTTT

J: TRBJ1-1
size: few
D: TRBD1
V: TRBV6-5
CDR3: CASSFPGQGTLTEAFF
DNA: TGTGCCAGCAGTTTCCCGGGACAGGGAACGCTCACTGAAGCTTTCTTT

J: TRBJ1-1
size: few
D: -
V: TRBV7-9
CDR3: CASSLAGSNTEAFF
DNA: TGTGCCAGCAGCTTAGCAGGGTCGAACACTGAAGCTTTCTTT

J: TRBJ2-2
size: -
D: -
V: TRBV6-1
CDR3: CASDTERELFF
DNA: TGTGCCAGCGATACAGAGAGGGAGCTGTTTTTT

J: TRBJ1-2
size: few
D: TRBD1
V: TRBV6-4
CDR3: CAGKGDSVNYGYTF
DNA: TGTGCCGGCAAAGGGGACAGCGTTAACTATGGCTACACCTTC

J: TRBJ2-5
size: many
D: -
V: TRBV27
CDR3: CASSPDQETQYF
DNA: TGTGCCAGCAGTCCCGACCAAGAGACCCAGTACTTC

J: TRBJ2-1
size: many
D: TRBD2
V: TRBV28
CDR3: CASSTSGGSNEQFF
DNA: TGTGCCAGCAGTACTAGCGGGGGAAGCAATGAGCAGTTCTTC

J: TRBJ2-3
size: -
D: TRBD2
V: TRBV27
CDR3: CASSLFLAGGSDTQYF
DNA: TGTGCCAGCAGTTTATTCCTAGCGGGGGGATCAGATACGCAGTATTTT

J: TRBJ1-1
size: many
D: -
V: TRBV10-3
CDR3: CAISDGVRGAEAFF
DNA: TGTGCCATCAGTGACGGTGTGAGGGGAGCTGAAGCTTTCTTT

J: TRBJ2-5
size: many
D: TRBD2
V: TRBV4-3
CDR3: CASSPNHGLAGEETQYF
DNA: TGCGCCAGCAGCCCAAACCACGGACTAGCGGGCGAAGAGACCCAGTACTTC

J: TRBJ2-1
size: -
D: -
V: TRBV12-3/TRBV12-4
CDR3: CASSLRAGTNEQFF
DNA: TGTGCCAGCAGTTTAAGGGCGGGGACCAATGAGCAGTTCTTC

J: TRBJ2-1
size: -
D: -
V: TRBV7-2
CDR3: CASSLSRGRGFKEQFF
DNA: TGTGCCAGCAGCTTATCTCGGGGCAGGGGTTTCAAAGAGCAGTTCTTC

J: TRBJ1-1
size: few
D: -
V: TRBV7-9
CDR3: CASSLGVMENTEAFF
DNA: TGTGCCAGCAGCTTAGGAGTGATGGAAAACACTGAAGCTTTCTTT

J: TRBJ2-2
size: few
D: -
V: TRBV6-2/TRBV6-3
CDR3: CASSYSSPSSAGELFF
DNA: TGTGCCAGCAGTTACTCTTCACCGTCCAGTGCCGGGGAGCTGTTTTTT

J: TRBJ1-3
size: few
D: TRBD1
V: TRBV7-2
CDR3: CASSFRGRFGNTIYF
DNA: TGTGCCAGCAGCTTCAGGGGGCGGTTTGGAAACACCATATATTTT

J: TRBJ1-3
size: -
D: -
V: TRBV12-3/TRBV12-4
CDR3: CASSPQGLSGNTIYF
DNA: TGTGCCAGCAGTCCACAGGGACTCTCTGGAAACACCATATATTTT

J: TRBJ1-5
size: -
D: -
V: TRBV11-2
CDR3: CASSLGWGNQPQHF
DNA: TGTGCCAGCAGCTTGGGTTGGGGGAATCAGCCCCAGCATTTT

J: TRBJ2-1
size: -
D: -
V: TRBV5-6
CDR3: CASSLEPLTSNEQFF
DNA: TGTGCCAGCAGCTTGGAACCTCTTACTAGCAATGAGCAGTTCTTC

J: TRBJ2-3
size: -
D: -
V: TRBV7-3
CDR3: CASSLTGFLPTDTQYF
DNA: TGTGCCAGCAGCCTCACGGGATTTCTACCCACAGATACGCAGTATTTT

J: TRBJ2-1
size: many
D: TRBD2
V: TRBV7-9
CDR3: CASSLGTSGTEQFF
DNA: TGTGCCAGCAGCTTAGGGACTAGCGGTACTGAGCAGTTCTTC

J: TRBJ2-1
size: -
D: TRBD2
V: TRBV5-1
CDR3: CASSGPGLAGSSYNEQFF
DNA: TGCGCCAGCAGCGGGCCGGGACTAGCGGGGAGCTCCTACAATGAGCAGTTCTTC

J: TRBJ1-2
size: many
D: TRBD1
V: TRBV6-6
CDR3: CATSGQAVYGYTF
DNA: TGTGCCACCTCGGGACAGGCGGTCTATGGCTACACCTTC

J: TRBJ2-3
size: -
D: -
V: TRBV5-1
CDR3: CASSLAGEYGTQYF
DNA: TGCGCCAGCAGCTTGGCCGGGGAGTACGGCACGCAGTATTTT

J: TRBJ1-1
size: few
D: -
V: TRBV18
CDR3: CASSPGLGDNTEAFF
DNA: TGTGCCAGCTCACCCGGCCTAGGCGACAACACTGAAGCTTTCTTT

J: TRBJ2-6
size: -
D: -
V: TRBV5-6
CDR3: CASSLLPISQRTGANVLTF
DNA: TGTGCCAGCAGCTTGCTCCCCATTTCGCAGCGAACTGGGGCCAACGTCCTGACTTTC

J: TRBJ2-1
size: many
D: TRBD2
V: TRBV7-6
CDR3: CASRFGLAGKDEQFF
DNA: TGTGCCAGCAGATTTGGACTAGCGGGGAAGGATGAGCAGTTCTTC

J: TRBJ2-1
size: many
D: -
V: TRBV20-1
CDR3: CSAGKRRGYGNEQFF
DNA: TGCAGTGCTGGAAAGCGGCGGGGCTACGGCAATGAGCAGTTCTTC

J: TRBJ1-3
size: few
D: TRBD1
V: TRBV10-2
CDR3: CASSGGQGTGNTIYF
DNA: TGCGCCAGCAGTGGAGGACAGGGGACTGGAAACACCATATATTTT

J: TRBJ1-1
size: many
D: -
V: TRBV12-3/TRBV12-4
CDR3: CASTLGRGGRTEAFF
DNA: TGTGCCAGCACCTTAGGACGGGGTGGGAGGACTGAAGCTTTCTTT

J: TRBJ2-7
size: -
D: -
V: TRBV7-9
CDR3: CASTGDVYEQYF
DNA: TGTGCCAGCACAGGGGACGTCTACGAGCAGTACTTC